This TCR beta chain was obtained from a study of Ad26.COV2.S vaccination and SARS-CoV-2 variants. Background on the study: Donor allocation was to the COV1001 Ad26.COV2.S trial arm.

Data came from immunoSEQ multiplex PCR; TCRdb stores just in-frame clones and leaves some out. The sample records hundreds of thousands of clones, more than 75% being singletons. Treatment of the sample: around 19 received Ad26.COV2.S at low or high dose, single or two shots; roughly five received placebo; per-sample allocation not given. It was on day 63 after the first vaccine or placebo injection that samples were taken. An adult donor aged 18-55 years was enrolled in Boston. The vaccine antigen was prefusion-stabilized Wuhan SARS-CoV-2 spike. The sequencing here drew on peripheral blood, taken in a trial of Ad26.COV2.S vaccine versus placebo. The sequence was obtained from a person aged 18-60 years who received the Ad26.COV2.S COVID-19 vaccine or a placebo.

CDR3 nucleotides: TGTGCCAGCAGTGTGAGGAGGCTTAATCAGCCCCAGCATTTT. Its protein product is CASSVRRLNQPQHF. This sequence joins TRBV2 and TRBJ1-5; D uncertain. Trimming stripped 4 bases from V and 4 bases from J, with 11 bases between. Germline lookup yields CDR1 SNHLY and CDR2 FYNNEI. The CDR3 is made up of 14 amino acids.